Below, one T cell receptor (beta chain) is given with its context. Its antigen remains unidentified. CDR1 and CDR2 (germline): SGHDT, YYEEEE. This CDR3 is 13 amino acids long. J lost 3 bases, V lost 3 bases, and 0 bases had no gene match. This sample stems from a study of cytomegalovirus exposure and HLA in healthy donors. Findings of the study overall: As confirmed in vitro, three CMV-associated chains were specific for CMV antigens. For most TCR sequences rarity was the rule, although some public TCRs occurred in many donors.

Assay used: immunoSEQ multiplex PCR; TCRdb lists only in-frame clones, some missing. Here the sample spans tens of thousands of clones, nearly 96% being singletons. The chain is built from TRBV5-6 and TRBJ2-5, with 9 bases that match TRBD1. The sequenced material came from PBMCs. The sequence was collected from a young woman in good health and CMV-seropositive. The DNA for the CDR3 is TGTGCCAGCAGCTGGGACAGGGAAGAGACCCAGTACTTC. Protein sequence: CASSWDREETQYF.